A selection of T cell receptor beta chains follows, all from one sample in a study of cytomegalovirus exposure and HLA in healthy donors. Repertoires were generated with immunoSEQ multiplex PCR, while TCRdb's copy carries only in-frame clones and drops some. This sample has some 170,000 clones, with 86% found just once. The sample was PBMCs. The receptors shown here come from a woman younger than 30 in good health and CMV-seronegative. Each CDR3 is given with its conserved first and last residue. A D gene is named only where the DNA matches it firmly. A row's size may be missing; if present it is once, few, many or a size class.

V	J	size	D	CDR3	DNA
TRBV29-1	TRBJ2-5	.	TRBD1	CSVPPGQGGQTQYF	TGCAGCGTTCCTCCGGGACAGGGCGGGCAGACCCAGTACTTC
TRBV30	TRBJ2-1	once	TRBD1	CAWNPGQGYNEQFF	TGTGCCTGGAACCCGGGACAGGGATACAATGAGCAGTTCTTC
TRBV7-8	TRBJ2-7	.	.	CASSLAGRGDYEQYF	TGTGCCAGCAGCTTAGCAGGCAGGGGAGACTACGAGCAGTACTTC
TRBV5-4	TRBJ2-7	once	TRBD2	CAITSGSPYEQYF	TGTGCCATAACTAGCGGGAGTCCCTACGAGCAGTACTTC
TRBV7-3	TRBJ2-1	.	TRBD2	CASSLMRGSSYNEQFF	TGTGCCAGCAGCTTAATGCGGGGGAGCTCCTACAATGAGCAGTTCTTC
TRBV7-2	TRBJ1-4	.	.	CASSFVGGQKEKLFF	TGTGCCAGCAGCTTCGTCGGGGGGCAGAAGGAAAAACTGTTTTTT
TRBV5-1	TRBJ2-7	.	.	CASRVQGLGEQYF	TGCGCCAGCAGAGTACAGGGTCTTGGCGAGCAGTACTTC
TRBV4-2	TRBJ1-2	.	.	CASSETDSQYYGYTF	TGTGCCAGCAGCGAAACGGACAGTCAGTACTATGGCTACACCTTC
TRBV6-4	TRBJ2-7	.	TRBD1	CARLSRDRCSYEQYF	TGTGCCAGACTTAGCCGGGACAGGTGTTCCTACGAGCAGTACTTC
TRBV11-1	TRBJ2-7	.	.	CASSQVLFEQYF	TGTGCCAGCTCCCAGGTCCTGTTCGAGCAGTACTTC
TRBV7-9	TRBJ1-6	few	.	CASSLQVLQGSPLHF	TGTGCCAGCAGCTTACAGGTCTTGCAGGGTTCACCCCTCCACTTT
TRBV7-9	TRBJ1-2	.	TRBD1	CASSFRQGVNYGYTF	TGTGCCAGCAGCTTTCGACAGGGGGTTAACTATGGCTACACCTTC
TRBV7-2	TRBJ1-2	.	TRBD1	CASSKQGRGYTF	TGTGCCAGCAGTAAACAGGGGCGTGGCTACACCTTC
TRBV7-2	TRBJ2-3	.	TRBD2	CASRPGGSGRVTDTQYF	TGTGCCAGCAGACCAGGGGGTAGCGGGAGGGTAACAGATACGCAGTATTTT
TRBV5-8	TRBJ1-2	once	.	CASRGGRSTYTF	TGTGCCAGCCGCGGAGGTCGGTCGACCTACACCTTC
TRBV5-1	TRBJ1-1	.	.	CASSPQTGANTEAFF	TGCGCCAGCAGCCCGCAGACAGGCGCCAACACTGAAGCTTTCTTT
TRBV7-6	TRBJ2-3	once	TRBD1	CASSRRDTDRGVRDTQYF	TGTGCCAGCAGCCGAAGAGATACGGACAGGGGAGTAAGAGATACGCAGTATTTT
TRBV7-8	TRBJ2-1	once	.	CASSSDSSYNEQFF	TGTGCCAGCAGCTCAGACAGCTCCTACAATGAGCAGTTCTTC
TRBV7-3	TRBJ1-2	.	TRBD1	CASSPNGQDYGYTF	TGTGCCAGCAGCCCCAATGGACAGGACTATGGCTACACCTTC
TRBV7-9	TRBJ2-3	.	.	CASSLAPGLDTQYF	TGTGCCAGCAGCTTAGCGCCGGGACTAGATACGCAGTATTTT
TRBV2	TRBJ2-7	once	.	CASSETGSRAAVEQYF	TGTGCCAGCAGTGAAACAGGGAGCCGAGCGGCGGTCGAGCAGTACTTC
TRBV5-1	TRBJ1-5	.	.	CASSRNQPQHF	TGCGCCAGCAGCCGTAATCAGCCCCAGCATTTT
TRBV25-1	TRBJ1-2	once	TRBD1	CASRPGQGIYGYTF	TGTGCCAGCAGGCCGGGACAGGGGATCTATGGCTACACCTTC
TRBV2	TRBJ2-5	.	TRBD2	CASRAVAGREETQYF	TGTGCCAGCAGAGCCGTAGCGGGGAGGGAAGAGACCCAGTACTTC
TRBV19	TRBJ2-7	.	TRBD1	CASSIDPGTEDYEQYF	TGTGCCAGTAGTATAGACCCCGGGACAGAAGACTACGAGCAGTACTTC
TRBV6-1	TRBJ2-7	.	TRBD2	CASIPGLAGEYEQYF	TGTGCCAGCATCCCTGGACTAGCGGGAGAATACGAGCAGTACTTC
TRBV29-1	TRBJ2-5	.	TRBD1	CSVEARTGGAFLQETQYF	TGCAGCGTTGAAGCCCGGACAGGGGGCGCTTTCCTCCAAGAGACCCAGTACTTC
TRBV5-5	TRBJ2-7	.	.	CASSLYGYSYEQYF	TGTGCCAGCAGCTTGTACGGGTATTCCTACGAGCAGTACTTC
TRBV29-1	TRBJ2-7	.	.	CSVRTSSTYEQYF	TGCAGCGTCCGGACAAGTTCTACCTACGAGCAGTACTTC